This entry lists 2 T cell receptor beta chains sequenced from one sample in a study of blood T cell repertoires in COVID-19. The data were produced by immunoSEQ multiplex PCR, yet TCRdb's version contains in-frame clones alone and is incomplete. The data contain 250,000 or so clones, roughly 87% of them singletons. Sequencing was carried out using PBMCs or T cells enriched from blood (not recorded which). These receptors originate from a young woman with acute COVID-19.

Turning to this clone: The junction shows a germline mismatch at one end, possibly a read error. This chain connects TRBV7-2 to TRBJ2-7; TRBD1 matches at 10 bases. CDR1 is SGHTA and CDR2 is FQGNSA in the germline V gene. This CDR3 spans 17 amino acids. In DNA form, the CDR3 reads TGTGCCAGCAGCATAGCTAAGGGACAGGGGATCCCCAACGAGCAGTACTTC. Amino acids: CASSIAKGQGIPNEQYF.

The V call is TRBV12-3 or TRBV12-4, the J call TRBJ2-7, with D possibly matching TRBD1 (5 bases). The CDR3 has 12 residues. V lost 5 bases and J 4 bases, leaving 9 bases between the germline ends. CDR3 sequence reads: CASSGHGYEQYF. The CDR3, as DNA: TGTGCCAGCAGTGGACATGGTTACGAGCAGTACTTC.